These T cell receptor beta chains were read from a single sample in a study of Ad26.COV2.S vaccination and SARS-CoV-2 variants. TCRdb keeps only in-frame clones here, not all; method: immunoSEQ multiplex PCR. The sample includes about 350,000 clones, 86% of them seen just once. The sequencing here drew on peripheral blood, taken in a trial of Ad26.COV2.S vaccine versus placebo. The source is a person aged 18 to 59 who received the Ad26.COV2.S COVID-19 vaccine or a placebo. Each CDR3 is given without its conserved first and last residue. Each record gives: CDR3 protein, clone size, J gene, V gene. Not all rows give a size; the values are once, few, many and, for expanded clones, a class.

CDR3aa: ASRATGYTEAF
abundance: .
j_gene: TRBJ1-1
v_gene: TRBV6-6

CDR3aa: ASSPPSVPYETQY
abundance: .
j_gene: TRBJ2-5
v_gene: TRBV18

CDR3aa: ASSRNGAGSPLH
abundance: .
j_gene: TRBJ1-6
v_gene: TRBV6-5

CDR3aa: ASTEGSGMNTEAF
abundance: .
j_gene: TRBJ1-1
v_gene: TRBV6-4

CDR3aa: ASASADSYEQY
abundance: .
j_gene: TRBJ2-7
v_gene: TRBV11-2

CDR3aa: ASSPSPRQGSNEQY
abundance: .
j_gene: TRBJ2-7
v_gene: TRBV7-6

CDR3aa: ASTVGTGPYNEQF
abundance: .
j_gene: TRBJ2-1
v_gene: TRBV5-5

CDR3aa: ASSEGTVTPT
abundance: .
j_gene: TRBJ1-2
v_gene: TRBV2

CDR3aa: ASSEAPGTGSPLH
abundance: .
j_gene: TRBJ1-6
v_gene: TRBV6-1

CDR3aa: ATLSGRAGELF
abundance: .
j_gene: TRBJ2-2
v_gene: TRBV15

CDR3aa: ASSIGQPNSGNTIY
abundance: .
j_gene: TRBJ1-3
v_gene: TRBV19

CDR3aa: ASSQPPGNTIY
abundance: once
j_gene: TRBJ1-3
v_gene: TRBV4-2

CDR3aa: ASSEDAGRETQY
abundance: .
j_gene: TRBJ2-5
v_gene: TRBV6-1

CDR3aa: ASSSGWGPYNEQF
abundance: .
j_gene: TRBJ2-1
v_gene: TRBV6-2/TRBV6-3

CDR3aa: ASSQAGFGNTIY
abundance: .
j_gene: TRBJ1-3
v_gene: TRBV3-1/TRBV3-2

CDR3aa: ASSPRKLAGDNEQF
abundance: .
j_gene: TRBJ2-1
v_gene: TRBV18

CDR3aa: ATSSHRPNTEAF
abundance: once
j_gene: TRBJ1-1
v_gene: TRBV15

CDR3aa: ASSTGDVGNQPQH
abundance: .
j_gene: TRBJ1-5
v_gene: TRBV2

CDR3aa: AIGGTENQPQH
abundance: .
j_gene: TRBJ1-5
v_gene: TRBV10-3

CDR3aa: ASGTGGEGYT
abundance: .
j_gene: TRBJ1-2
v_gene: TRBV5-1

CDR3aa: ASSQTGGGYGYT
abundance: .
j_gene: TRBJ1-2
v_gene: TRBV4-1

CDR3aa: ASSLAGGTDTQY
abundance: .
j_gene: TRBJ2-3
v_gene: TRBV28

CDR3aa: ASISGLPPHEQF
abundance: .
j_gene: TRBJ2-1
v_gene: TRBV2

CDR3aa: ASSLSGNTEAF
abundance: .
j_gene: TRBJ1-1
v_gene: TRBV7-6

CDR3aa: ASSVTRFNEQF
abundance: .
j_gene: TRBJ2-1
v_gene: TRBV5-6

CDR3aa: ASSLPPTYGYT
abundance: .
j_gene: TRBJ1-2
v_gene: TRBV28

CDR3aa: ASSSPGGLAGEQF
abundance: .
j_gene: TRBJ2-1
v_gene: TRBV5-4

CDR3aa: ASSYVGARTYEQY
abundance: few
j_gene: TRBJ2-7
v_gene: TRBV6-2/TRBV6-3

CDR3aa: ASSQVVGAASGELF
abundance: .
j_gene: TRBJ2-2
v_gene: TRBV3-1/TRBV3-2

CDR3aa: ASSQEASATDTQY
abundance: .
j_gene: TRBJ2-3
v_gene: TRBV4-1

CDR3aa: ASSLDSYEQY
abundance: .
j_gene: TRBJ2-7
v_gene: TRBV18

CDR3aa: ASSYTSGRPPYEQY
abundance: .
j_gene: TRBJ2-7
v_gene: TRBV6-2/TRBV6-3

CDR3aa: ASSSGTGGRDEQF
abundance: .
j_gene: TRBJ2-1
v_gene: TRBV7-8

CDR3aa: ASSLGGYSGFETQY
abundance: .
j_gene: TRBJ2-5
v_gene: TRBV9

CDR3aa: AWSAGNREFGYT
abundance: .
j_gene: TRBJ1-2
v_gene: TRBV30

CDR3aa: ASSQAARDRASSNEKLF
abundance: .
j_gene: TRBJ1-4
v_gene: TRBV4-3

CDR3aa: ASSSIGTAGNEQF
abundance: .
j_gene: TRBJ2-1
v_gene: TRBV5-1

CDR3aa: ASSITGSTEAF
abundance: .
j_gene: TRBJ1-1
v_gene: TRBV6-2/TRBV6-3